The 30 T cell receptor beta chains listed next were all sequenced from one sample in a study of response to subunit inactivated influenza vaccine. TCRdb analysed the RT-PCR reads with MiXCR anew, one entry per CDR3 protein. The top ten clones hold roughly 13% of a sample with around 470,000 distinct CDR3 sequences, approximately 6.9% of them seen once. The sample consisted of PBMCs from blood, taken roughly 24 months after vaccination. These receptors were collected from a man in his fifties or sixties who received an inactivated influenza vaccine.

This clonotype was seen at least ten times. This sequence joins TRBV12-3 or TRBV12-4 and TRBJ2-2; D is ambiguous. Trimming pared 4 bases from V and 1 base from J, leaving 4 bases between. CDR3 size: 13 residues. The CDR3 region is CASSSLNTGELFF. Here the CDR3 DNA reads TGTGCCAGCAGTTCCCTGAACACCGGGGAGCTGTTTTTT.

This clonotype was detected ten times or more. DNA for the CDR3: TGTGCCACCAGTGACCGACTAGCGGGAGATTCGACAGATACGCAGTATTTT. This sequence encodes CATSDRLAGDSTDTQYF. The chain carries TRBV24-1 and TRBJ2-3; 12 positions match TRBD2. With V trimmed by 4 bases and J by 3 bases, 7 bases remained unmatched. This CDR3 contains 17 residues. Germline CDR1 is KGHDR and CDR2 is SFDVKD.

This chain connects TRBV11-1 to TRBJ1-5, with 8 bases matching TRBD1. CDR1 is SGHAT and CDR2 is FQDESV in the germline V gene (reference sequence). There are 18 residues in the CDR3. J gave up 0 bases and V 1 base, and 8 bases lay outside the gene matches. CDR3 bases: TGTGCCAGCAGCTTAGTACGGACAGGGACGGATAGCAATCAGCCCCAGCATTTT. This codes for CASSLVRTGTDSNQPQHF.

This clonotype was found many times. The V call is TRBV25-1, the J call TRBJ2-1; D not certain. The CDR3 length is 15 residues. From germline, CDR1 is MGHDK and CDR2 SYGVNS. V lost 3 bases, J lost 2 bases, and 11 bases lay in between. The CDR3 protein is CASSDAAVTYNEQFF. CDR3 coding DNA: TGTGCCAGCAGTGATGCGGCGGTTACCTACAATGAGCAGTTCTTC. The full variable domain, completed using reference TRBV25-1 and TRBJ2-1, is EADIYQTPRYLVIGTGKKITLECSQTMGHDKMYWYQQDPGMELHLIHYSYGVNSTEKGDLSSESTVSRIRTEHFPLTLESARPSHTSQYLCASSDAAVTYNEQFFGPGTRLTVL.

There are a few counts of this clonotype. The chain carries TRBV4-3 and TRBJ1-1; D not certain. The length of the CDR3 is 13 residues. The germline CDR1 and CDR2 sequences are LGHNA and YSLEER. Trimming cost V 3 bases and J 5 bases, with 10 bases left between them. CDR3 DNA sequence: TGCGCCAGCAGCCAGCTTGGAAATACTGAAGCTTTCTTT. This gives the protein CASSQLGNTEAFF.

This clonotype has a count of ten or more. V is TRBV12-3 or TRBV12-4 and J is TRBJ2-1; no clear D gene. V was pared by 6 bases and J by 0 bases, with 9 bases between. The CDR3 extends over 14 amino acids. The chain's CDR3 is CASSMDGSYNEQFF. The CDR3 nucleotides read TGTGCCAGCAGCATGGACGGCTCCTACAATGAGCAGTTCTTC.

This clonotype was observed many times. CDR3 bases: TGTGCCAGCAGCCAAGGGCCCAACTATGGCTACACCTTC. Translation gives CASSQGPNYGYTF. The chain carries TRBV4-2 and TRBJ1-2; D gene ambiguous. Germline V gives CDR1 LGHNA, CDR2 YNFKEQ. This CDR3 is 13 amino acids long. V was cut by 1 base and J by 2 bases, with 5 bases left in between.

This clonotype came up many times. The chain joins TRBV3-1 to TRBJ2-2; D not certain. V shed 1 base and J shed 0 bases, with 6 bases lying between them. CDR1 and CDR2 (germline): LGHDT, YNNKEL (reference sequence). This CDR3 region has 15 residues. The CDR3 region is CASSQVLSNTGELFF. The CDR3 DNA follows: TGTGCCAGCAGCCAAGTTCTTTCGAACACCGGGGAGCTGTTTTTT.

This clonotype turned up a few times. The chain joins TRBV12-3 or TRBV12-4 to TRBJ2-3, with D possibly matching TRBD2 (6 bases). V was cut by 1 base and J by 0 bases, with 11 bases left in between. This CDR3 contains 16 residues. CDR3: CASSLGGGTSTDTQYF. Here the CDR3 DNA reads TGTGCCAGCAGTTTAGGAGGCGGGACTAGCACAGATACGCAGTATTTT.

The chain employs TRBV12-3 or TRBV12-4 and TRBJ2-5; weak D call: TRBD2 (5 bases). This CDR3 comprises 14 residues. The V end lost 2 bases, the J end lost 0 bases, and 7 bases lay between the germline ends. DNA of the CDR3: TGTGCCAGCAGTTTATGGGAGTACCAAGAGACCCAGTACTTC. This gives the protein CASSLWEYQETQYF.

This clonotype has only a few counts. This rearrangement joins TRBV20-1 to TRBJ2-7; 7 bases match TRBD1. V lost 1 base and J lost 0; bases outside the gene matches: 3. The germline V gene has CDR1 DFQATT and CDR2 SNEGSKA (reference sequence). The CDR3 contains 14 residues. DNA for the CDR3: TGCAGTGCTAGAGGTCAGGGGGTCTCCTACGAGCAGTACTTC. Protein product: CSARGQGVSYEQYF.

There are a few counts of this clonotype. V usage is TRBV29-1 and J usage is TRBJ2-1, with 9 bases aligning to TRBD2. CDR3 length: 15 amino acids. The ends lost 0 bases at V and 8 bases at J; junction bases unmatched: 8. Germline V gene lookup returns CDR1 SQVTM and CDR2 ANQGSEA. This CDR3 is CSVEERGLARYEQFF. For the CDR3, the DNA is TGCAGCGTTGAAGAGAGGGGACTAGCCCGATATGAGCAGTTCTTC.

This clonotype was picked up a small number of times. This chain links TRBV20-1 with TRBJ2-7; TRBD2 is a possible D gene (7 bases). This CDR3 contains 15 residues. CDR1 is DFQATT, CDR2 SNEGSKA, per germline (reference sequence). Trimming shortened V by 5 bases and J by 3 bases, and 20 bases separated the two germline ends. CDR3 amino acids: CSAGGAGALNYEQYF. Written as DNA, the CDR3 is TGCAGTGCTGGAGGCGCGGGGGCCTTAAACTACGAGCAGTACTTC.

This clonotype was observed a handful of times. V is TRBV10-3 and J is TRBJ2-2; TRBD2 aligns across 9 bases. Per the germline V gene, CDR1 is ENHRY and CDR2 is SYGVKD. The CDR3 is 16 amino acids. V dropped 7 bases and J dropped 2; count of bases not matched to a gene: 8. The CDR3 reads CAIKWSGGTNTGELFF. The CDR3 bases are TGTGCCATCAAGTGGAGCGGGGGGACAAACACCGGGGAGCTGTTTTTT.

This chain connects TRBV19 to TRBJ2-7; D gene unclear. Per the germline V gene, CDR1 is LNHDA and CDR2 is SQIVND (reference sequence). The CDR3 is 13 residues long. The V end was cut by 1 base, the J end by 2 bases, with 6 bases between. The CDR3 DNA sequence: TGTGCCAGTAGTATAGGAGTCGCCTACGAGCAGTACTTC. As protein: CASSIGVAYEQYF. Looking up the rest from reference TRBV19 and TRBJ2-7 gives the full variable domain: DGGITQSPKYLFRKEGQNVTLSCEQNLNHDAMYWYRQDPGQGLRLIYYSQIVNDFQKGDIAEGYSVSREKKESFPLTVTSAQKNPTAFYLCASSIGVAYEQYFGPGTRLTVT.

The CDR3 loop reads CSARVTSGRKSSYNEQFF. CDR3 DNA: TGCAGTGCTAGAGTAACTAGCGGGCGGAAGAGCTCCTACAATGAGCAGTTCTTC. The V gene is TRBV20-1, the J gene TRBJ2-1; 9 nucleotides line up with TRBD2. Germline values: CDR1 DFQATT, CDR2 SNEGSKA (reference sequence). The CDR3 runs to 18 residues. Trimming cost V 1 base and J 0 bases; bases outside gene matches: 10.

This clonotype was seen ten or more times. The chain couples TRBV20-1 to TRBJ1-5; 7 bases are a match to TRBD1. The CDR3 contains 12 residues. The germline CDR1 and CDR2 sequences are DFQATT and SNEGSKA (reference sequence). V gave up 5 bases and J gave up 7 bases; unmatched junction bases: 5. CDR3 sequence (DNA): TGCAGTGCTTCGACAGGGAGGCAGCCCCAGCATTTT. As protein: CSASTGRQPQHF.

This rearrangement joins TRBV12-3 or TRBV12-4 to TRBJ2-1; D remains ambiguous. CDR3 length equals 13 residues. Trimming removed 3 bases at V and 3 bases at J, with 6 bases between. The CDR3 is CASSFAVYNEQFF. CDR3 coding DNA: TGTGCCAGCAGTTTCGCGGTCTACAATGAGCAGTTCTTC.

This clonotype was detected many times. J is TRBJ2-3 and V is TRBV6-1; D remains unclear. CDR1 is MNHNS and CDR2 is SASEGT in the germline V gene. Trimming took off 6 bases at V and 2 bases at J, with 3 bases between the two ends. This CDR3 is built from 11 residues. CDR3 sequence reads: CASSHTDTQYF. CDR3 sequence (DNA): TGTGCCAGCAGCCACACAGATACGCAGTATTTT.

The rearrangement uses TRBV20-1 and TRBJ1-1, with 8 bases matching TRBD1. This CDR3 has 13 amino acids. From germline, CDR1 is DFQATT and CDR2 SNEGSKA (reference sequence). The V gene end was trimmed by 5 bases and the J gene end by 1 base; junction bases not matched to a gene: 3. The chain's CDR3 is CSAPGTGNTEAFF. The CDR3 coding sequence is TGCAGTGCTCCCGGGACAGGGAACACTGAAGCTTTCTTT.

This clonotype came up many times. V gene TRBV15 combines with J gene TRBJ2-3; 9 nucleotides match TRBD2. V trimming: 6 bases; J trimming: 9 bases; junction bases outside the gene matches: 10. Germline values: CDR1 LNHNV, CDR2 YYDKDF (reference sequence). The CDR3 sequence is 14 residues long. This CDR3 is CATRLAGWQWTQYF. As DNA, the CDR3 is TGTGCCACCAGGCTAGCGGGATGGCAGTGGACGCAGTATTTT. Full variable domain (rest looked up from reference TRBV15 and TRBJ2-3): DAMVIQNPRYQVTQFGKPVTLSCSQTLNHNVMYWYQQKSSQAPKLLFHYYDKDFNNEADTPDNFQSRRPNTSFCFLDIRSPGLGDTAMYLCATRLAGWQWTQYFGPGTRLTVL.

This clonotype was observed many times. The rearrangement joins TRBV6-2 or TRBV6-3 to TRBJ2-1; D not resolved. From germline, CDR1 is MNHEY and CDR2 SVGEGT. The CDR3 totals 14 residues. V shed 0 bases and J shed 4 bases, with 7 bases lying between them. The CDR3 DNA reads as TGTGCCAGCAGTTACTCGCGTGGATACAATGAGCAGTTCTTC. Translation gives CASSYSRGYNEQFF.

V gene TRBV4-1 combines with J gene TRBJ2-7; D possibly corresponds to TRBD2 (7 bases). The length of the CDR3 is 14 residues. Per the germline V gene, CDR1 is MGHRA and CDR2 is YSYEKL. V was pared by 4 bases and J by 2 bases, with 12 bases between. For the CDR3, the DNA is TGCGCCAGCAGCCTTACAGGGAGGGCCTACGAGCAGTACTTC. The encoded protein is CASSLTGRAYEQYF.

This clonotype was observed at least ten times. This rearrangement joins TRBV12-3 or TRBV12-4 to TRBJ2-3; D not certain. CDR3 length equals 13 residues. Trimming left V 5 bases short and J 3 bases short, with 9 bases between. The CDR3 reads CASSLRRTDTQYF. DNA of the CDR3: TGTGCCAGCAGTCTAAGACGGACAGATACGCAGTATTTT.

This clonotype was observed many times. This chain joins TRBV29-1 and TRBJ2-3; D remains unclear. CDR1 is SQVTM, CDR2 ANQGSEA, per germline. Trimming left V 0 bases short and J 14 bases short, with 12 bases between. The CDR3 contains 11 residues. In nucleotides, the CDR3 is TGCAGCGTTGAAGATCCGATTTCGGGGTATTTT. Translation: CSVEDPISGYF.

This clonotype has a count of ten or more. The CDR3 DNA reads as TGTGCCAGCAGCCGACTAGCGGGAGGGGGGGGTACGGAAAACATTCAGTACTTC. Protein product: CASSRLAGGGGTENIQYF. The gene calls are TRBV7-6 and TRBJ2-4; 14 nucleotides match TRBD2. CDR3 length: 18 amino acids. The germline CDR1 and CDR2 sequences are SGHVS and FNYEAQ. J lost 5 bases, V lost 5 bases, and 11 bases had no gene match.

This chain links TRBV7-2 with TRBJ2-5; D uncertain. CDR1 is SGHTA and CDR2 is FQGNSA in the germline V gene. The CDR3 has 13 amino acids. Deletions cut 3 bases from V and 0 bases from J, with 5 bases between. The CDR3 is CASSFGNQETQYF. The DNA for the CDR3 is TGTGCCAGCAGCTTTGGCAACCAAGAGACCCAGTACTTC.

J is TRBJ2-7 and V is TRBV6-2 or TRBV6-3; D may be TRBD2 (5 bases). This CDR3 is 15 amino acids long. The germline V gene encodes CDR1 MNHEY and CDR2 SVGEGT. The V gene lost 4 bases and the J gene lost 2 bases, with 15 bases spanning the gap. CDR3 DNA sequence: TGTGCCAGCAGTTTAATTAGCGCCGGACCCTACGAGCAGTACTTC. It is translated as CASSLISAGPYEQYF.

Many counts were recorded for this clonotype. This rearrangement joins TRBV7-2 to TRBJ2-2; TRBD2 agrees at 8 bases. V was clipped by 5 bases and J by 1 base; unmatched bases: 6. This CDR3 comprises 16 residues. CDR1 SGHTA and CDR2 FQGNSA come from the germline V gene. CDR3 bases: TGTGCCAGCAGCCAACGTAGCGGGGTGAACACCGGGGAGCTGTTTTTT. It is translated as CASSQRSGVNTGELFF.

The chain recombines TRBV5-5 with TRBJ2-1; D ambiguous. Trimming left V 2 bases short and J 5 bases short, with 11 bases between. The CDR3 consists of 14 residues. From germline, CDR1 is SGHKS and CDR2 YYEKEE (reference sequence). The CDR3 DNA follows: TGTGCCAGCAGCTTCCCCGGGCTCAACAATGAGCAGTTCTTC. Translation gives CASSFPGLNNEQFF.